These 9 T cell receptor beta chains originate from one sample sequenced in a study of CD8+ T cells in alopecia areata. This sample's treatment: oral pan-JAK inhibitor, 5-10 mg twice daily. RNA, once extracted, was reverse transcribed into cDNA for use as the sequencing template. Method: immunoSEQ multiplex PCR; TCRdb's copy keeps in-frame clones and lacks some. The data contain approximately 150,000 clones, around 87% of them singletons. This material consisted of CD8+ T cells sorted from blood, taken at week 4, from a patient treated with tofacitinib. All receptors come from a human donor with alopecia areata.

The rearrangement uses TRBV27 and TRBJ1-1, with a tentative D call TRBD1 (5 bases). Germline lookup yields CDR1 MNHEY and CDR2 SMNVEV (reference sequence). V shed 5 bases and J shed 0 bases, with 10 bases lying between them. The CDR3 sequence is 14 residues long. The CDR3 loop is CASSLDTMNTEAFF. The CDR3 DNA sequence: TGTGCCAGCAGTCTGGACACAATGAACACTGAAGCTTTCTTT.

The gene calls are TRBV7-9 and TRBJ1-2, with D unresolved. The CDR3 is 12 residues long. Germline lookup yields CDR1 SEHNR and CDR2 FQNEAQ (reference sequence). The V end was cut by 1 base, the J end by 6 bases, with 6 bases between. CDR3 region: CASSLEKDGYTF. The CDR3, as DNA: TGTGCCAGCAGCTTAGAAAAGGATGGCTACACCTTC.

The CDR3 DNA sequence: TGTGCCAGTAGTATCTGGAGGGCCGCGGCCGGGGAGCTGTTTTTT. Protein product: CASSIWRAAAGELFF. The chain is built from TRBV19 and TRBJ2-2; possible D gene TRBD2, 6 bases. Germline V gene lookup returns CDR1 LNHDA and CDR2 SQIVND (reference sequence). V gave up 3 bases and J gave up 6 bases, with 14 bases separating them. CDR3 size: 15 residues.

This clone is a singleton in its sample. V and J are TRBV7-9 and TRBJ2-6, with 9 bases fitting TRBD1. The V and J ends lost 2 bases and 2 bases, in that order; junction bases with no gene match: 1. Germline loops: CDR1 SEHNR, CDR2 FQNEAQ (reference sequence). This CDR3 is 16 amino acids long. The CDR3, as DNA: TGTGCCAGCAGCTTAAACAGGGGGCCTGGGGCCAACGTCCTGACTTTC. Its translation: CASSLNRGPGANVLTF. Looking up the rest from reference TRBV7-9 and TRBJ2-6 gives the full variable domain: DTGVSQNPRHKITKRGQNVTFRCDPISEHNRLYWYRQTLGQGPEFLTYFQNEAQLEKSRLLSDRFSAERPKGSFSTLEIQRTEQGDSAMYLCASSLNRGPGANVLTFGAGSRLTVL.

V is TRBV19 and J is TRBJ2-3; TRBD2 agrees at 10 bases. Losses at the gene ends were 7 bases for V and 1 base for J; bases not matched to a gene: 11. This CDR3 has 17 amino acids. In germline, CDR1 is LNHDA, CDR2 SQIVND (reference sequence). The CDR3 sequence: CASTTSGIRPGTDTQYF. In DNA, the CDR3 is TGTGCCAGTACAACTAGCGGGATCCGCCCCGGCACAGATACGCAGTATTTT. Full variable domain (missing parts from reference TRBV19 and TRBJ2-3): DGGITQSPKYLFRKEGQNVTLSCEQNLNHDAMYWYRQDPGQGLRLIYYSQIVNDFQKGDIAEGYSVSREKKESFPLTVTSAQKNPTAFYLCASTTSGIRPGTDTQYFGPGTRLTVL.

A few counts support this clone. This sequence joins TRBV4-1 and TRBJ2-5; 8 bases are a match to TRBD2. Germline CDR1 and CDR2: MGHRA and YSYEKL. This CDR3 is 17 amino acids long. The V and J ends lost 1 base and 0 bases, in that order; junction bases with no gene match: 7. DNA of the CDR3: TGCGCCAGCAGCCAAGTCGCGGGACTAGAAAACCAAGAGACCCAGTACTTC. Protein sequence: CASSQVAGLENQETQYF.

The V call is TRBV11-2, the J call TRBJ2-5; D is unclear. V gave up 7 bases and J gave up 4 bases, with 13 bases separating them. Germline assignment: CDR1 SGHAT and CDR2 FQNNGV. The CDR3 spans 13 residues. The CDR3 DNA is TGTGCCAGCAAAACCAGATCTAGAGAGACCCAGTACTTC. Residues: CASKTRSRETQYF.

The chain combines TRBV7-9 with TRBJ2-7; 8 bases match TRBD2. Losses at the gene ends were 1 base for V and 3 bases for J; bases not matched to a gene: 8. This CDR3 has 16 residues. Germline V lookup: CDR1 SEHNR, CDR2 FQNEAQ (reference sequence). CDR3: CASSLGGSGIRYEQYF. CDR3 nucleotides: TGTGCCAGCAGCTTAGGTGGTAGCGGGATTCGCTACGAGCAGTACTTC.

The rearrangement uses TRBV29-1 and TRBJ2-5, with 8 bases that match TRBD1. Germline lookup yields CDR1 SQVTM and CDR2 ANQGSEA. Unmatched junction bases numbered 11, after V lost 3 bases and J lost 5 bases. This CDR3 has 15 amino acids. CDR3 in amino acids: CSVDGTGRFYETQYF. The DNA for the CDR3 is TGCAGCGTTGATGGGACAGGACGGTTTTATGAGACCCAGTACTTC.